This is a list of T cell receptor beta chains from one sample in a study of shared T cell receptors in the human thymus. Data came from immunoSEQ multiplex PCR; TCRdb stores just in-frame clones and leaves some out. This table holds 550,000 to 800,000 clones, around 85% found once. These data were also reused for a study on human thymus T cells.

The specimen sequenced was thymocytes. The source of these receptors is a girl under three years old with a congenital heart defect. Each CDR3 is given with its conserved first and last residue. The order of the fields is D gene, clone size, J gene, V gene, CDR3 DNA, CDR3 protein. A D gene is named only where the DNA matches it firmly. Size is omitted from some rows. Given values are once, few, many or a class for expanded clones.

TRBD1	-	TRBJ1-2	TRBV5-1	TGCGCCAGCAGCTTTAAGGAGGGGGACAGGGGGTATGGCTACACCTTC	CASSFKEGDRGYGYTF
-	-	TRBJ1-1	TRBV7-9	TGTGCCAGCAGCCCATTCTTGAGTAGAGGCACTGAAGCTTTCTTT	CASSPFLSRGTEAFF
-	-	TRBJ1-1	TRBV13	TGTGCCAGCAGCTCCCTCAGGGGTGCCCTTGAAGCTTTCTTT	CASSSLRGALEAFF
TRBD2	-	TRBJ2-1	TRBV5-4	TGTGCCAGCAGCTTTCCCGGACTAGCGGGCAGCAATGAGCAGTTCTTC	CASSFPGLAGSNEQFF
TRBD2	-	TRBJ2-1	TRBV7-2	TGTGCCAGCAGCTTTATAAGCGGGGAGTCCTACAATGAGCAGTTCTTC	CASSFISGESYNEQFF
-	-	TRBJ2-7	TRBV25-1	TGTGCCAGCAGTGAATTGGGGGCGAGGGGCACAAACTTC	CASSELGARGTNF
TRBD2	-	TRBJ2-7	TRBV11-2	TGTGCCAGCAGCTCTACCACGGGGGGGAACTCCTACGAGCAGTACTTC	CASSSTTGGNSYEQYF
TRBD1	-	TRBJ1-4	TRBV7-4	TGTGCCAGCAGCCTGAACCGGGACAGGGCTAATGAAAAACTGTTTTTT	CASSLNRDRANEKLFF
-	-	TRBJ2-3	TRBV5-4	TGTGCCAGCAGCTTGGGAGGGGGTACTAGCACAGATACGCAGTATTTT	CASSLGGGTSTDTQYF
TRBD2	-	TRBJ2-2	TRBV2	TGTGCCAGCAGTGAAAAGACGCGGACTAGCGGCACCGGGGAGCTGTTTTTT	CASSEKTRTSGTGELFF
TRBD2	-	TRBJ2-5	TRBV19	TGTGCCAGTAGTCCCCGGGAGGGATTGGGGACACAAGAGACCCAGTACTTC	CASSPREGLGTQETQYF
-	-	TRBJ1-2	TRBV9	TGTGCCAGCAGCGTAACCATACTTCTACTTGGCTACACCTTC	CASSVTILLLGYTF
-	-	TRBJ2-5	TRBV6-1	TGTGCCAGTAGCGACAGGGGAGGGCAAGAGACCCAGTACTTC	CASSDRGGQETQYF
-	-	TRBJ2-7	TRBV5-4	TGTGCCAGCAGCTTCGCGGGCTACGAGCAGTACTTC	CASSFAGYEQYF
-	-	TRBJ1-2	TRBV13	TGTGCCAGCAGCTCCGGACTGGCTAACTATGGCTACACCTTC	CASSSGLANYGYTF
TRBD1	-	TRBJ2-3	TRBV25-1	TGTGCCAGCGGACAGGGTCTCGCAGATACGCAGTATTTT	CASGQGLADTQYF
TRBD2	-	TRBJ2-7	TRBV7-2	TGTGCCAGCAGCCCTCGGGCGGGGGGAGACTACGAGCAGTACTTC	CASSPRAGGDYEQYF
-	-	TRBJ2-7	TRBV12-2	TGTGCAAGTCGCTACAGGGCCCGCCTTAGGGGAACCTACGAGCAGTACTTC	CASRYRARLRGTYEQYF
TRBD1	-	TRBJ1-2	TRBV18	TGTGCCAGCTCACACCATGGACAGGTCCCATCTTATGGCTACACCTTC	CASSHHGQVPSYGYTF
-	once	TRBJ1-1	TRBV29-1	TGCAGCGTTGGGATTGGGGGGAGGTGTGGAAACACTGAAGCTTTCTTT	CSVGIGGRCGNTEAFF
-	-	TRBJ2-7	TRBV2	TGTGCCAGCAAGAGGTACGGGGAGCACGAGCAGTACTTC	CASKRYGEHEQYF
TRBD1	-	TRBJ1-6	TRBV11-2	TGTGCCAGCAGCTTGAGGGGGCGCCATAATTCACCCCTCCACTTT	CASSLRGRHNSPLHF
-	-	TRBJ1-5	TRBV7-2	TGTGCCAGCAGCTTCAAGAGGGCAAACCAGCCCCAGCATTTT	CASSFKRANQPQHF
-	-	TRBJ1-1	TRBV30	TGTGCCTGGAGTCCCGGGAGTCCGAACACTGAAGCTTTCTTT	CAWSPGSPNTEAFF
-	-	TRBJ2-5	TRBV7-2	TGTGCCAGCAGCCCACGGGAGACCCAGTACTTC	CASSPRETQYF
-	-	TRBJ1-2	TRBV13	TGTGCCAGCCGCCGGGGGGTGGCCAACTATGGCTACACCTTC	CASRRGVANYGYTF
TRBD1	-	TRBJ2-3	TRBV6-1	TGTGCCAGCAGTGAAGTGAAGGGGCTTGGGACAGGAGGCGATACGCAGTATTTT	CASSEVKGLGTGGDTQYF
-	few	TRBJ1-3	TRBV10-1	TGCGCCAGCAGTGATACTTCGGACAAAAAGGCTGGAAACACCATATATTTT	CASSDTSDKKAGNTIYF
TRBD2	-	TRBJ2-2	TRBV7-9	TGTGCCAGCAGCTTAACCCCACTAGCGGCCGGGGAGCTGTTTTTT	CASSLTPLAAGELFF
-	-	TRBJ2-3	TRBV11-2	TGTGCCAGCAGCTTAGATGCCCGAGTGGGCACAGATACGCAGTATTTT	CASSLDARVGTDTQYF
-	-	TRBJ1-5	TRBV19	TGTGCCAGTAGTATGGGGGCGTTTGTAGGGAGCAATCAGCCCCAGCATTTT	CASSMGAFVGSNQPQHF
-	once	TRBJ2-2	TRBV5-6	TGTGCCAGCAGCTTTCTCCTCACCGGGGAGCTGTTTTTT	CASSFLLTGELFF
TRBD1	-	TRBJ2-7	TRBV10-2	TGCGCCAGCAGGCGAGGGACAGGTCCTACGCTCACCTACGAGCAGTACTTC	CASRRGTGPTLTYEQYF
-	-	TRBJ2-7	TRBV25-1	TGTGCCAGCAACGGGCCCGGGGGTGACGAGCAGTACTTC	CASNGPGGDEQYF
-	-	TRBJ1-5	TRBV11-2	TGTGCCAGCAGCTTCGTTAGGGGTTTGTACAATCAGCCCCAGCATTTT	CASSFVRGLYNQPQHF
-	-	TRBJ1-1	TRBV7-4	TGTGCCAGCAGCTTTCGGAGTGGCGACACTGAAGCTTTCTTT	CASSFRSGDTEAFF
TRBD1	-	TRBJ2-7	TRBV30	TGTGCCTGGCAGGGGGCAGGGAGCTCCTACGAGCAGTACTTC	CAWQGAGSSYEQYF
-	-	TRBJ2-1	TRBV5-1	TGCGCCAGCAGCTTGGGGGGGACATCCTACAATGAGCAGTTCTTC	CASSLGGTSYNEQFF
TRBD1	-	TRBJ2-1	TRBV9	TGTGCCAGCAGCGCCCCAGACAGGGATCGATACAATGAGCAGTTCTTC	CASSAPDRDRYNEQFF
TRBD1	-	TRBJ1-1	TRBV5-1	TGCGCCAGCAGCTGGGACAGGGGGCGGGTCACTGAAGCTTTCTTT	CASSWDRGRVTEAFF
-	-	TRBJ1-5	TRBV6-6	TGTGCCAGCAGTTACGGCAGGTATAGCAATCAGCCCCAGCATTTT	CASSYGRYSNQPQHF
TRBD1	-	TRBJ1-4	TRBV12-5	TGTGCTAGTGGCCCCGTACAGGGGAATGAAAAACTGTTTTTT	CASGPVQGNEKLFF
TRBD1	-	TRBJ1-2	TRBV13	TGTGCCAGCAGCTTAAGGCAGGGGGCTGGCTACACCTTC	CASSLRQGAGYTF
-	-	TRBJ2-1	TRBV6-4	TGTGCCACCAGCCGTGATCAGTCCTACAATGAGCAGTTCTTC	CATSRDQSYNEQFF
-	-	TRBJ1-1	TRBV11-2	TGTGCCAGCACCAAGTGGGAACGAGGGAGGGGGAAAACTGAAGCTTTCTTT	CASTKWERGRGKTEAFF
TRBD1	-	TRBJ2-1	TRBV5-1	TGCGCCAGCAGCTTGGAGGGGGCGGATGAGCAGTTCTTC	CASSLEGADEQFF
TRBD2	-	TRBJ2-5	TRBV4-3	TGCGCCAGCAGCCAAGAGGCTAGCGGGGGGCGGGAGACCCAGTACTTC	CASSQEASGGRETQYF
-	-	TRBJ1-1	TRBV14	TGTGCCAGCAGCCAGAGATACAGGGCGGGTCTCGATAAATGGAACACTGAAGCTTTCTTT	CASSQRYRAGLDKWNTEAFF
TRBD1	-	TRBJ1-1	TRBV4-3	TGCGCCAGCAGCCAAGTCGTCCCGGGACAGGGACGGAACACTGAAGCTTTCTTT	CASSQVVPGQGRNTEAFF
-	few	TRBJ2-7	TRBV27	TGTGCCAGCAGTTTCGCAGGCAGAGACTCCTACGAGCAGTACTTC	CASSFAGRDSYEQYF
-	-	TRBJ1-6	TRBV10-3	TGTGCCATCAGAAGCTGTCCGGGTGCTCCCCTCCACTTT	CAIRSCPGAPLHF
TRBD2	-	TRBJ2-1	TRBV11-2	TGTGCCAGCAGCTTAGATCTAGCGGGGGTAAGTGAGCAGTTCTTC	CASSLDLAGVSEQFF
-	-	TRBJ2-1	TRBV5-6	TGTGCCAGCAGCTTGTACGGGGGCAATGAGCAGTTCTTC	CASSLYGGNEQFF
-	-	TRBJ2-6	TRBV18	TGTGCCAGCTCACCACCGAAGCATTCTGGGGCCAACGTCCTGACTTTC	CASSPPKHSGANVLTF
-	-	TRBJ1-2	TRBV25-1	TGTGCCAGCAAACCCTCAAGGTCCACAGAGAACTATGGCTACACCTTC	CASKPSRSTENYGYTF
-	-	TRBJ1-1	TRBV6-1	TGTGCCAGCAGTGAAAGTGGAGTTCAGGCTTTCTTT	CASSESGVQAFF
-	few	TRBJ2-6	TRBV19	TGTGCCAGTAGTATTTCCGTAGGGGCTGGGGCCAACGTCCTGACTTTC	CASSISVGAGANVLTF